This T cell receptor beta chain was sequenced during a study of blood T cell repertoires in COVID-19. This clone was observed a handful of times. V lost 1 base and J lost 7; bases outside the gene matches: 5. The CDR3 has 16 amino acids. In germline, CDR1 is SEHNR, CDR2 FQNEAQ (reference sequence). Participants were aged 18 to 89 years, lived in under 30 US areas, and enrolled virtually. Resolution of symptoms, clearance, or two negative PCRs was present in recovered Cohort 3 donors. Data came from immunoSEQ multiplex PCR; TCRdb stores just in-frame clones and leaves some out. The sample has 95,000 to 150,000 clones; around 83% are singletons.

The gene calls are TRBV7-9 and TRBJ2-1; 12 bases agree with TRBD2. The sample taken for sequencing was PBMCs or T cells enriched from blood (not recorded which). This receptor was identified in a woman in her twenties or thirties who had recovered from COVID-19. The CDR3 is CASSLGTSGKRNEQFF. The CDR3 region has the DNA TGTGCCAGCAGCTTAGGGACTAGCGGGAAAAGGAATGAGCAGTTCTTC.